Given below is one T cell receptor beta chain in context. Its antigen is not known. The stimulus was lysate of CMV-infected fibroblasts, about 11 ug/mL. CD40L/CD69 double-negative CD45RO-high memory CD4+ T cells were collected. A roughly 17-hour stimulation of CD8-depleted PBMCs used anti-CD28/CD49d costimulation, CD40-blocking antibody and enfuvirtide. This was the immunoSEQ version 4 assay in survey mode. Libraries were prepared by immunoSEQ multiplex PCR; TCRdb keeps only in-frame clonotypes and omits some of them. The data contain some 30,000 clones, 82% of them seen just once; the ten biggest clones take up roughly 6.5%. This entry comes from a study of persistence of HIV-infected CD4 T cells. Study-wide points: TCRbeta richness was lower in CMV- and Gag-responding cells than in anti-CD3/anti-CD28-responding cells.

CDR3 size: 16 residues. Per the germline V gene, CDR1 is SGHTA and CDR2 is FQGTGA. V was clipped by 6 bases and J by 5 bases, with 22 bases between them. The J gene is TRBJ2-5, the V gene TRBV7-3; D could derive from TRBD1 or TRBD2 (5 bases each). This specimen consisted of CD4+ T cells sorted from PBMCs after approximately 19-hour stimulation, obtained from a patient who received antiretroviral therapy. This TCR derives from an adult woman with HIV who was CMV-seropositive. CDR3 DNA: TGTGCCAGCAGTGCCGGAACTAGGGGTTTCGTCGAGACCCAGTACTTC. Amino acids: CASSAGTRGFVETQYF.